A selection of T cell receptor beta chains follows, all from one sample in a study of shared clonotypes between healthy human individuals. TCRdb's table, derived via immunoSEQ multiplex PCR, lists solely in-frame clones and lacks some. The sample lists some 2,400,000 clones; approximately 95% were seen once. The source material was naive CD4+ T cells sorted from blood. The receptors here all came from a man between 18 and 29 years old in good health. The CDR3 runs from the conserved cysteine through the conserved F or W. The order of the fields is V gene, J gene, clone size, D gene, CDR3 protein, CDR3 DNA. A D gene is named only where the DNA matches it firmly. Clone size, where shown, is once, few, many, or a class for clones that have expanded.

v_gene: TRBV2
j_gene: TRBJ2-7
abundance: once
d_gene: -
CDR3aa: CAGSEFRDVAYEQYF
CDR3nt: TGTGCCGGCTCAGAGTTCCGGGACGTAGCCTACGAGCAGTACTTC

v_gene: TRBV7-9
j_gene: TRBJ2-2
abundance: -
d_gene: TRBD2
CDR3aa: CASGPVGGAAGELFF
CDR3nt: TGTGCCAGCGGCCCCGTCGGGGGGGCCGCCGGGGAGCTGTTTTTT

v_gene: TRBV28
j_gene: TRBJ1-2
abundance: -
d_gene: TRBD1
CDR3aa: CASSAPGTGYNYGYTF
CDR3nt: TGTGCCAGCAGTGCCCCCGGGACAGGGTATAACTATGGCTACACCTTC

v_gene: TRBV9
j_gene: TRBJ2-1
abundance: -
d_gene: TRBD1
CDR3aa: CASSPTDRSYNEQFF
CDR3nt: TGTGCCAGCAGCCCCACGGACAGGTCCTACAATGAGCAGTTCTTC

v_gene: TRBV6-6
j_gene: TRBJ1-6
abundance: -
d_gene: -
CDR3aa: CASRPPGFSPNSPLHF
CDR3nt: TGTGCCAGCAGACCCCCAGGGTTTAGTCCTAATTCACCCCTCCACTTT

v_gene: TRBV7-2
j_gene: TRBJ2-7
abundance: -
d_gene: -
CDR3aa: CASSFGGPGEQYF
CDR3nt: TGTGCCAGCAGCTTCGGCGGGCCGGGGGAGCAGTACTTC

v_gene: TRBV7-4
j_gene: TRBJ1-5
abundance: -
d_gene: TRBD1
CDR3aa: CASSQEGQGWNQPQHF
CDR3nt: TGCGCCAGCAGCCAAGAGGGACAGGGATGGAATCAGCCCCAGCATTTT

v_gene: TRBV7-2
j_gene: TRBJ2-7
abundance: once
d_gene: -
CDR3aa: CASSQVYPSYEQYF
CDR3nt: TGTGCCAGCAGCCAGGTATACCCATCCTACGAGCAGTACTTC

v_gene: TRBV6-5
j_gene: TRBJ2-4
abundance: -
d_gene: -
CDR3aa: CASSQSVTKNIQYF
CDR3nt: TGTGCCAGCAGTCAAAGCGTAACCAAAAACATTCAGTACTTC

v_gene: TRBV9
j_gene: TRBJ2-6
abundance: -
d_gene: TRBD1
CDR3aa: CASSVDIYTGAGANVLTF
CDR3nt: TGTGCCAGCAGCGTCGATATCTATACAGGGGCCGGGGCCAACGTCCTGACTTTC

v_gene: TRBV7-9
j_gene: TRBJ2-7
abundance: once
d_gene: TRBD1
CDR3aa: CASSLAFPGQGGNSYEQYF
CDR3nt: TGTGCCAGCAGCTTAGCGTTCCCGGGACAGGGAGGAAACTCCTACGAGCAGTACTTC

v_gene: TRBV4-1
j_gene: TRBJ1-2
abundance: -
d_gene: -
CDR3aa: CASSQDGAGVSYGYTF
CDR3nt: TGCGCCAGCAGCCAAGATGGGGCAGGGGTGAGCTATGGCTACACCTTC

v_gene: TRBV7-9
j_gene: TRBJ2-5
abundance: -
d_gene: -
CDR3aa: CASSFGTGAMSTQYF
CDR3nt: TGTGCCAGCAGCTTCGGGACCGGGGCCATGAGTACCCAGTACTTC

v_gene: TRBV9
j_gene: TRBJ1-1
abundance: -
d_gene: -
CDR3aa: CASSPFAREYTEAFF
CDR3nt: TGTGCCAGCAGCCCTTTTGCAAGGGAGTACACTGAAGCTTTCTTT

v_gene: TRBV10-3
j_gene: TRBJ1-4
abundance: -
d_gene: -
CDR3aa: CAISESLPPSNEKLFF
CDR3nt: TGTGCCATCAGTGAGTCGCTTCCTCCTTCTAATGAAAAACTGTTTTTT

v_gene: TRBV11-2
j_gene: TRBJ2-3
abundance: -
d_gene: -
CDR3aa: CASSFFSDGKTDTQYF
CDR3nt: TGTGCCAGCAGCTTCTTCTCCGACGGGAAAACAGATACGCAGTATTTT

v_gene: TRBV6-5
j_gene: TRBJ1-6
abundance: -
d_gene: -
CDR3aa: CASSYFRFNSPLHF
CDR3nt: TGTGCCAGCAGTTACTTCCGATTTAATTCACCCCTCCACTTT

v_gene: TRBV10-2
j_gene: TRBJ1-2
abundance: -
d_gene: -
CDR3aa: CASSEGYGYTF
CDR3nt: TGCGCCAGCAGTGAGGGATATGGCTACACCTTC

v_gene: TRBV5-1
j_gene: TRBJ1-1
abundance: -
d_gene: -
CDR3aa: CASSFGGGTSNTEAFF
CDR3nt: TGCGCCAGCAGCTTCGGAGGGGGGACATCTAACACTGAAGCTTTCTTT

v_gene: TRBV2
j_gene: TRBJ2-7
abundance: -
d_gene: TRBD1
CDR3aa: CATRDRAPYEQYF
CDR3nt: TGTGCCACCCGGGACAGGGCGCCCTACGAGCAGTACTTC

v_gene: TRBV5-1
j_gene: TRBJ2-7
abundance: -
d_gene: TRBD2
CDR3aa: CASSRASGSYEQYF
CDR3nt: TGCGCCAGCAGCCGGGCTAGCGGCTCCTACGAGCAGTACTTC

v_gene: TRBV28
j_gene: TRBJ1-6
abundance: -
d_gene: -
CDR3aa: CASSSGSMGNSPLHF
CDR3nt: TGTGCCAGCAGTTCAGGGTCTATGGGGAATTCACCCCTCCACTTT

v_gene: TRBV15
j_gene: TRBJ2-6
abundance: -
d_gene: -
CDR3aa: CATSRDRSGANVLTF
CDR3nt: TGTGCCACCAGCAGAGATCGCTCTGGGGCCAACGTCCTGACTTTC

v_gene: TRBV19
j_gene: TRBJ1-6
abundance: -
d_gene: TRBD1
CDR3aa: CASSIADRGDSPLHF
CDR3nt: TGTGCCAGTAGTATTGCCGACAGGGGGGACTCACCCCTCCACTTT

v_gene: TRBV11-2
j_gene: TRBJ1-1
abundance: -
d_gene: -
CDR3aa: CASSLESRLWTEAFF
CDR3nt: TGTGCCAGCAGCTTAGAATCGAGGTTGTGGACTGAAGCTTTCTTT

v_gene: TRBV15
j_gene: TRBJ2-7
abundance: -
d_gene: TRBD1
CDR3aa: CATSRGQGSYEQYF
CDR3nt: TGTGCCACCAGCAGAGGACAGGGGTCCTACGAGCAGTACTTC

v_gene: TRBV5-1
j_gene: TRBJ2-5
abundance: -
d_gene: TRBD1
CDR3aa: CASSSGTGLGNQETQYF
CDR3nt: TGCGCCAGCAGCTCGGGGACAGGGCTGGGGAACCAAGAGACCCAGTACTTC

v_gene: TRBV4-3
j_gene: TRBJ1-5
abundance: -
d_gene: -
CDR3aa: CASSPGDSNQPQHF
CDR3nt: TGCGCCAGCAGCCCGGGGGACAGCAATCAGCCCCAGCATTTT

v_gene: TRBV28
j_gene: TRBJ1-1
abundance: -
d_gene: -
CDR3aa: CASSLGRLTEAFF
CDR3nt: TGTGCCAGCAGTTTAGGCAGGTTGACTGAAGCTTTCTTT

v_gene: TRBV6-1
j_gene: TRBJ2-2
abundance: once
d_gene: -
CDR3aa: CASSPGTHTGELFF
CDR3nt: TGTGCCAGCAGTCCGGGGACCCACACCGGGGAGCTGTTTTTT

v_gene: TRBV27
j_gene: TRBJ2-1
abundance: -
d_gene: TRBD2
CDR3aa: CASSSLAGGRIYEQFF
CDR3nt: TGTGCCAGCAGTTCACTAGCGGGGGGCCGAATATATGAGCAGTTCTTC

v_gene: TRBV4-1
j_gene: TRBJ2-7
abundance: -
d_gene: -
CDR3aa: CASSPGLEQYF
CDR3nt: TGCGCCAGCAGCCCCGGCCTCGAGCAGTACTTC

v_gene: TRBV5-1
j_gene: TRBJ1-2
abundance: -
d_gene: TRBD1
CDR3aa: CASSQTTGGNYGYTF
CDR3nt: TGCGCCAGCAGCCAAACGACAGGGGGCAACTATGGCTACACCTTC

v_gene: TRBV7-9
j_gene: TRBJ2-6
abundance: -
d_gene: -
CDR3aa: CASSFDKLSGANVLTF
CDR3nt: TGTGCCAGCAGCTTTGATAAGCTCTCTGGGGCCAACGTCCTGACTTTC

v_gene: TRBV12-5
j_gene: TRBJ2-3
abundance: -
d_gene: -
CDR3aa: CASGFHAVWTDGTDTQYF
CDR3nt: TGTGCTAGTGGTTTCCACGCCGTTTGGACAGATGGCACAGATACGCAGTATTTT

v_gene: TRBV7-9
j_gene: TRBJ2-5
abundance: -
d_gene: TRBD2
CDR3aa: CASSLALGGRETQYF
CDR3nt: TGTGCCAGCAGCTTAGCGCTAGGCGGGAGAGAGACCCAGTACTTC

v_gene: TRBV5-4
j_gene: TRBJ1-2
abundance: -
d_gene: TRBD1
CDR3aa: CASSLGGQISNYGYTF
CDR3nt: TGTGCCAGCAGCTTGGGGGGACAGATTTCTAACTATGGCTACACCTTC

v_gene: TRBV12-5
j_gene: TRBJ1-3
abundance: -
d_gene: -
CDR3aa: CASGLVLAGYSGNTIYF
CDR3nt: TGTGCTAGTGGTTTGGTACTGGCGGGATACTCTGGAAACACCATATATTTT

v_gene: TRBV5-5
j_gene: TRBJ2-2
abundance: -
d_gene: TRBD1
CDR3aa: CASSLLQGVTGELFF
CDR3nt: TGTGCCAGCAGCTTGTTACAGGGGGTGACCGGGGAGCTGTTTTTT

v_gene: TRBV10-1
j_gene: TRBJ2-3
abundance: -
d_gene: TRBD2
CDR3aa: CASSDSGGTYTQYF
CDR3nt: TGCGCCAGCAGTGATAGCGGGGGCACTTATACGCAGTATTTT

v_gene: TRBV10-2
j_gene: TRBJ2-3
abundance: -
d_gene: -
CDR3aa: CASRREQSTSTDTQYF
CDR3nt: TGCGCCAGCAGGAGGGAGCAATCAACTAGCACAGATACGCAGTATTTT

v_gene: TRBV6-6
j_gene: TRBJ1-1
abundance: -
d_gene: -
CDR3aa: CASNHPGRGVEEAFF
CDR3nt: TGTGCCAGCAACCACCCCGGACGCGGGGTGGAGGAAGCTTTCTTT

v_gene: TRBV28
j_gene: TRBJ2-6
abundance: -
d_gene: -
CDR3aa: CASSGTAGANVLTF
CDR3nt: TGTGCCAGCAGTGGGACCGCTGGGGCCAACGTCCTGACTTTC

v_gene: TRBV5-6
j_gene: TRBJ2-6
abundance: -
d_gene: -
CDR3aa: CASSLAGGVPFSGANVLTF
CDR3nt: TGTGCCAGCAGCTTGGCTGGGGGAGTCCCTTTCTCTGGGGCCAACGTCCTGACTTTC

v_gene: TRBV19
j_gene: TRBJ2-4
abundance: -
d_gene: -
CDR3aa: CASSSFWGAKNIQYF
CDR3nt: TGTGCCAGTAGTAGTTTTTGGGGAGCCAAAAACATTCAGTACTTC

v_gene: TRBV15
j_gene: TRBJ1-4
abundance: -
d_gene: -
CDR3aa: CATSGGTFTTNEKLFF
CDR3nt: TGTGCCACCAGCGGTGGGACTTTTACAACTAATGAAAAACTGTTTTTT

v_gene: TRBV10-2
j_gene: TRBJ2-7
abundance: -
d_gene: TRBD2
CDR3aa: CASTGLGAYEQYF
CDR3nt: TGCGCCAGCACCGGACTAGGAGCCTACGAGCAGTACTTC

v_gene: TRBV6-1
j_gene: TRBJ2-1
abundance: once
d_gene: -
CDR3aa: CASSELDGRTYNEQFF
CDR3nt: TGTGCCAGCAGTGAACTAGACGGGAGAACCTACAATGAGCAGTTCTTC